Shown below are 19 T cell receptor beta chains from a single sample sequenced in a study of T cells after yellow fever vaccination. Each CDR3 protein is one row after TCRdb ran MiXCR on the 5' RACE reads. The sample lists about 210,000 distinct CDR3 sequences; 3% to 4% were seen once. The sample consisted of CD4+ T cells sorted from PBMCs, taken 10 days after the yellow fever booster vaccination. Receptor source: a young man who received the YFV17D yellow fever vaccine.

V is TRBV20-1 and J is TRBJ2-5; 7 nucleotides match TRBD2. The CDR3 totals 14 residues. Trimming at V came to 6 bases and at J to 3 bases, leaving 10 bases not matched to a gene. The germline CDR1 and CDR2 sequences are DFQATT and SNEGSKA (reference sequence). The CDR3 region is CSAPWGGYKETQYF. The CDR3 region has the DNA TGCAGTGCCCCCTGGGGGGGGTACAAAGAGACCCAGTACTTC.

This clonotype was counted ten times or more. This sequence joins TRBV12-3 or TRBV12-4 and TRBJ2-7; D unresolved. CDR3 length: 11 amino acids. V was shortened by 3 bases and J by 6 bases, with 6 bases between the two germline ends. CDR3 loop: CASSLTSEQYF. Written as DNA, the CDR3 is TGTGCCAGCAGTTTGACTTCCGAGCAGTACTTC.

This clonotype was detected ten times or more. The chain recombines TRBV5-1 with TRBJ2-3; the match to TRBD1 covers 9 bases. Germline-derived CDR1 and CDR2 are SGHRS and YFSETQ. The CDR3 totals 14 residues. V lost 4 bases to trimming and J lost 8 bases; unmatched junction nucleotides: 8. CDR3 coding DNA: TGCGCCAGCAGCCCGGGACAGGGCTTCCCTACGCAGTATTTT. Amino acids: CASSPGQGFPTQYF.

This clonotype was picked up a small number of times. The chain has TRBV20-1 and TRBJ2-2; the D gene is possibly TRBD1 (6 bases). The CDR3 is 14 amino acids. The germline V and J ends were trimmed by 5 bases and 5 bases, with 15 bases remaining between them. Looked up from germline, CDR1 is DFQATT and CDR2 is SNEGSKA (reference sequence). The CDR3 reads CSALGGQSTGELFF. The CDR3 DNA reads as TGCAGTGCTTTAGGGGGTCAGTCGACCGGGGAGCTGTTTTTT.

The chain carries TRBV30 and TRBJ1-1; 11 nucleotides match TRBD1. The germline V gene encodes CDR1 GTSNPN and CDR2 SVGIG (reference sequence). The CDR3 is 14 amino acids. V was pared by 3 bases and J by 4 bases, with 4 bases of the junction left unmatched. CDR3 bases: TGTGCCTGGAGCGGACAGGGGGCAGCCACTGAAGCTTTCTTT. Protein sequence: CAWSGQGAATEAFF. Combining the CDR3 with reference TRBV30 and TRBJ1-1 gives the whole variable domain SQTIHQWPATLVQPVGSPLSLECTVEGTSNPNLYWYRQAAGRGLQLLFYSVGIGQISSEVPQNLSASRPQDRQFILSSKKLLLSDSGFYLCAWSGQGAATEAFFGQGTRLTVV.

This clonotype was seen at least ten times. The CDR3 here is CASSPGSGNTIYF. DNA for the CDR3: TGCGCCAGCAGCCCGGGTTCTGGAAACACCATATATTTT. V and J are TRBV5-1 and TRBJ1-3; D is ambiguous. Germline CDR1 is SGHRS and CDR2 is YFSETQ. Trimming removed 4 bases from V and 1 base from J, with 6 bases in between. The CDR3 totals 13 residues. The full variable domain, in which reference TRBV5-1 and TRBJ1-3 provide the parts outside the CDR3, is KAGVTQTPRYLIKTRGQQVTLSCSPISGHRSVSWYQQTPGQGLQFLFEYFSETQRNKGNFPGRFSGRQFSNSRSEMNVSTLELGDSALYLCASSPGSGNTIYFGEGSWLTVV.

This clonotype was recorded at least ten times. This chain connects TRBV19 to TRBJ1-1; D is unresolved. The ends were cut back, 6 bases at V and 1 base at J, with 15 bases in the middle. The germline CDR1 and CDR2 sequences are LNHDA and SQIVND (reference sequence). There are 15 residues in the CDR3. CDR3 region: CASRRNPSRNTEAFF. The CDR3, as DNA: TGTGCCAGTAGGAGGAACCCCTCGAGGAACACTGAAGCTTTCTTT.

The chain is built from TRBV11-2 and TRBJ2-5; D uncertain. Germline values: CDR1 SGHAT, CDR2 FQNNGV. The CDR3 runs 14 residues. Trimming left V 0 bases short and J 5 bases short, with 10 bases between. CDR3 residues: CASSLDYSRETQYF. The CDR3 DNA follows: TGTGCCAGCAGCTTAGATTATAGTCGGGAGACCCAGTACTTC. The entire variable domain, with the rest obtained from reference TRBV11-2 and TRBJ2-5, is as follows: EAGVAQSPRYKIIEKRQSVAFWCNPISGHATLYWYQQILGQGPKLLIQFQNNGVVDDSQLPKDRFSAERLKGVDSTLKIQPAKLEDSAVYLCASSLDYSRETQYFGPGTRLLVL.

This clonotype was counted at least ten times. The chain links TRBV10-2 to TRBJ2-3; TRBD2 agrees at 11 bases. The CDR3 is made up of 15 amino acids. Germline V gives CDR1 WSHSY, CDR2 SAAADI. V was clipped by 5 bases and J by 6 bases; unmatched bases: 7. The CDR3 bases are TGCGCCAGCAGTCAATCACTAGCGGGGGCCGATACGCAGTATTTT. It translates to CASSQSLAGADTQYF.

Many counts were recorded for this clonotype. The V and J genes are TRBV5-1 and TRBJ2-7, with TRBD1 matching 9 bases. This CDR3 has 13 amino acids. Germline trimming cut 3 bases from V and 7 bases from J; bases unmatched to any gene: 5. The germline V gene encodes CDR1 SGHRS and CDR2 YFSETQ. CDR3 sequence: CASSSGQGREQYF. CDR3 nucleotides: TGCGCCAGCAGCTCGGGACAGGGTCGGGAGCAGTACTTC.

This clonotype was found a few times. V is TRBV5-4 and J is TRBJ2-5; D uncertain. This CDR3 spans 15 amino acids. The germline V gene has CDR1 SGHNT and CDR2 YYREEE (reference sequence). V was pared by 0 bases and J by 3 bases, with 12 bases between. For the CDR3, the DNA is TGTGCCAGCAGCTTGGAGGCAGCATCTAAAGAGACCCAGTACTTC. This sequence encodes CASSLEAASKETQYF.

This clonotype was recorded many times. V and J are TRBV15 and TRBJ1-6; no clear D gene. Per germline, CDR1 LNHNV and CDR2 YYDKDF (reference sequence). V lost 2 bases and J lost 8, with 4 bases in between. This CDR3 spans 12 amino acids. CDR3 DNA: TGTGCCACCAGCAGACCGGATTCACCCCTCCACTTT. Protein product: CATSRPDSPLHF.

This clonotype was seen many times. V usage is TRBV12-3 or TRBV12-4 and J usage is TRBJ2-2; D gene unclear. Trimming took 3 bases from V and 5 from J, leaving 7 bases between them. This CDR3 is 13 amino acids long. CDR3 amino acids: CASSFPGTGELFF. CDR3 DNA: TGTGCCAGCAGTTTCCCTGGGACCGGGGAGCTGTTTTTT.

The V and J genes are TRBV6-5 and TRBJ1-1, with D hard to call. This CDR3 has 14 amino acids. V was trimmed by 0 bases and J by 7 bases, leaving 12 bases between them. Looked up from germline, CDR1 is MNHEY and CDR2 is SVGAGI. CDR3 DNA sequence: TGTGCCAGCAGTTACTCCCTGGCAGTTAGTGAAGCTTTCTTT. Protein product: CASSYSLAVSEAFF.

This clonotype was seen a handful of times. The chain recombines TRBV20-1 with TRBJ1-6, with unresolved D. The CDR3 extends over 12 amino acids. Germline lookup yields CDR1 DFQATT and CDR2 SNEGSKA (reference sequence). V dropped 1 base and J dropped 7 bases, with 5 bases sitting between them. The CDR3 DNA reads as TGCAGTGCTAGAGCTAGGAATTCACCCCTCCACTTT. Residues: CSARARNSPLHF.

This clonotype turned up a few times. The rearrangement links TRBV20-1 to TRBJ2-2; D gene ambiguous. Trimming pared 0 bases from V and 6 bases from J, leaving 2 bases between. The CDR3 sequence is 11 residues long. In germline, CDR1 is DFQATT, CDR2 SNEGSKA (reference sequence). CDR3 residues: CSARESGELFF. As DNA, the CDR3 is TGCAGTGCTAGAGAATCCGGGGAGCTGTTTTTT.

Many counts were recorded for this clonotype. V and J are TRBV7-8 and TRBJ2-7, with 10 positions matching TRBD1. The CDR3 covers 15 residues. Unmatched junction bases numbered 7, after V lost 5 bases and J lost 3 bases. Germline CDR1 SGHVS, CDR2 FQNEAQ. The CDR3 bases are TGTGCCAGCAGCCGACGACAGGGGGCCCTCTACGAGCAGTACGTC. Protein: CASSRRQGALYEQYV.

The table lists this clonotype with many counts. V usage is TRBV5-4 and J usage is TRBJ2-3; 8 nucleotides match TRBD2. CDR3 size: 16 residues. The germline gives CDR1 SGHNT, CDR2 YYREEE (reference sequence). V was pared by 4 bases and J by 3 bases, with 10 bases of the junction left unmatched. CDR3 sequence reads: CASSLNSGVKTDTQYF. CDR3 DNA: TGTGCCAGCAGCCTAAATAGCGGGGTAAAAACAGATACGCAGTATTTT.

This clonotype was observed a few times. The chain employs TRBV2 and TRBJ2-5; D is possibly TRBD1 (6 bases). Trimming pared 3 bases from V and 5 bases from J, leaving 10 bases between. The CDR3 consists of 13 residues. The germline gives CDR1 SNHLY, CDR2 FYNNEI. CDR3 sequence (DNA): TGTGCCAGCAGTGATCAGGGGTTGGAGACCCAGTACTTC. Its translation: CASSDQGLETQYF.